The subject of this entry is one T cell receptor beta chain. Its recognized antigen is unknown. The record has no base qualities; no much larger clone is one base away. TCRbeta CDR3 regions were amplified from genomic DNA using the immunoSEQ Assay, a bias-controlled multiplex PCR. Processing in the source paper ran as follows. The number of nucleated cells in each sample was estimated by amplification of reference gene primers within the assay. Sequence reads were collapsed and filtered to measure the absolute abundance of every unique TCRbeta CDR3 rearrangement. For each sample, productive Simpson clonality was calculated as the square root of Simpson's diversity index over productive rearrangements. What TCRdb holds here is the immuneACCESS table cut down to in-frame rearrangements. Part of the clones is not present; checked against another copy, under half of the missing clones reflect an unresolved V gene, and the others are unexplained. V, J and clone size reflect that table, while D and trimming were determined from the DNA. The sample yields about 43,000 clones; roughly 90% were counted once. The ten largest clones represent roughly 7.6% of the sample.

This specimen comes from a study of blood T cell repertoires in COVID-19 (dated by TCRdb to between 2020 and 2021). Regarding the research as a whole: The collaborator samples originated in the United States, Italy and Spain and spanned the acute and convalescent phases of COVID-19. The material from the prospective study consisted of cDNA or gDNA derived from T cells, B-cell-depleted T cells, or PBMCs. The dataset comprised deeply sampled blood TCRbeta repertoires from subjects exposed to, actively infected with, or recovered from COVID-19. The repertoires were made available in a free public database intended to serve as a resource for research on the immune response to SARS-CoV-2. The samples were drawn from two sources: the first 160 participants of the ongoing ImmuneRACE study, and 1,200 or so subjects contributed by 6 global collaborators. The sample metadata nearly always contained a de-identified subject ID, COVID-19 status, age in years and sex. Where HLA class I and class II types were available, the types were taken from metadata supplied by the sample provider, not from assay-based typing.

Each collaborating institution followed its own protocols to collect whole blood in K2EDTA tubes. For TCRbeta analysis, collaborators shipped samples as frozen whole blood, isolated PBMCs, or DNA extracted from either of those sample types. Broader findings and caveats from the paper: The quantity of clinical and demographic metadata differed by source and by participant and was supplied without curation.

Including cysteine and phenylalanine, the CDR3 has 14 amino acids. Only CDR3 DNA is held: 42 bases, read in frame from base 1. In the germline V gene, CDR1 corresponds to MDHEN and CDR2 to SYDVKM. Clipping removes 8 bases from V and 3 bases from J, with 7 as the unmatched junction base count. The rearrangement joined TRBV28 to TRBJ1-2; 9 central bases correspond to TRBD1. The sequence derives from a man between 60 and 75 years old with active COVID-19. Sequenced input: peripheral blood. The encoded CDR3 is CASYGTGLHYGYTF. The nucleotides read TGTGCCAGCTACGGGACAGGGCTCCACTATGGCTACACCTTC.